The entry that follows covers one TCR beta chain sequence. The data originate from a study of cytomegalovirus exposure and HLA in healthy donors. The PCR was carried out with 60 Vbeta primers and 13 Jbeta primers. Clones were sequenced by immunoSEQ multiplex PCR, and TCRdb holds only the in-frame ones, with some missing. The sample shows approximately 150,000 clones, around 72% of them seen only once. From germline, CDR1 is SGHTS and CDR2 YDEGEE. CDR3 length: 16 residues. V was trimmed by 1 base and J by 0 bases, leaving 11 bases between them. This receptor was obtained from a female donor in good health and CMV-seronegative. The sequencing sample was made of PBMCs. This chain joins TRBV5-8 and TRBJ2-1; possibly TRBD2 for D (6 bases). This CDR3 is CASSLYGSVSYNEQFF. The DNA for the CDR3 is TGTGCCAGCAGCTTGTACGGGAGCGTCTCCTACAATGAGCAGTTCTTC.